The following is a T cell receptor beta chain sequence with its context. This record comes from a study of blood T cell repertoires in COVID-19. Study in general: Samples of COVID-19 (acute and convalescent) were obtained from the United States, Italy and Spain.

Germline-derived CDR1 and CDR2 are LGHNA and YNFKEQ. This CDR3 is 14 amino acids long. Trimming left V 4 bases short and J 5 bases short, with 9 bases between. Per the original methods: Estimation of nucleated cell counts was performed using reference gene primer amplification. Sequencing was performed with immunoSEQ multiplex PCR; in TCRdb, only in-frame clones are kept and a portion is missing. The V and J calls and clone size were taken over from that table, and D and trimming were inferred from the DNA. Among more than 100,000 clones listed, less than 75% were seen once. The TCR comes from a human donor with acute or convalescent COVID-19. The donor label of this sample is uncertain. The chain uses TRBV4-2 and TRBJ1-6, with unresolved D. The specimen sequenced was peripheral blood. In nucleotides, the CDR3 is TGTGCCAGCAGCCTGACTCGTAATAATTCACCCCTCCACTTT. Protein: CASSLTRNNSPLHF.